Included here is one T cell receptor (beta chain) sequence, with context. The source of the sample is a study of OX40 agonist ivuxolimab in advanced cancers. The wider study: Patients enrolled in dose escalation were diagnosed with hepatocellular carcinoma, melanoma, renal cell or head and neck cancer.

Clones were read by immunoSEQ multiplex PCR, and TCRdb kept only the in-frame ones, dropping some. Of nearly 80,000 clones in the sample, approximately 84% are singletons; the top ten hold around 25%. This CDR3 has 17 residues. Trimming pared 2 bases from V and 0 bases from J, leaving 17 bases between. CDR1 and CDR2 from the germline V gene are SGHKS and YYEKEE (reference sequence). This TCR was recovered from an adult with an advanced solid tumor such as melanoma, head and neck, liver or kidney cancer. Sequencing used CD4+ or CD8+ T cells sorted from blood, obtained in a trial of the OX40 agonist ivuxolimab. The rearrangement links TRBV5-5 to TRBJ1-1; D unclear. CDR3 DNA sequence: TGTGCCAGCAGCTTCACACCGGACGGAATCTTGAACACTGAAGCTTTCTTT. This translates into CASSFTPDGILNTEAFF.